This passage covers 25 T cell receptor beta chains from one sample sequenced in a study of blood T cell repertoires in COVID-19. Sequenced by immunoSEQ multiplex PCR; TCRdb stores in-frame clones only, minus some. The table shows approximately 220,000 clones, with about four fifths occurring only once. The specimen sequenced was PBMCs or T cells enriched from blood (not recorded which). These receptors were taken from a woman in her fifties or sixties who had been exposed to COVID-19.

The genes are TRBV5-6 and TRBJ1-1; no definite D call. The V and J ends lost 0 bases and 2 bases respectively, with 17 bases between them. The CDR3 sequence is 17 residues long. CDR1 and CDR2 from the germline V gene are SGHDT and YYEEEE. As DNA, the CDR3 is TGTGCCAGCAGCTTGGGTGAAATGCGGCTATCTAACACTGAAGCTTTCTTT. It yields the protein CASSLGEMRLSNTEAFF.

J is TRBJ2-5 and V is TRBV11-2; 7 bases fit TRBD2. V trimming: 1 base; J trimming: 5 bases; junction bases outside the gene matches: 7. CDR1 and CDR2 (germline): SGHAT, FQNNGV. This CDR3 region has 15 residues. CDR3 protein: CASSLAGLGGETQYF. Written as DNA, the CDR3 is TGTGCCAGCAGCTTAGCGGGGTTGGGAGGGGAGACCCAGTACTTC.

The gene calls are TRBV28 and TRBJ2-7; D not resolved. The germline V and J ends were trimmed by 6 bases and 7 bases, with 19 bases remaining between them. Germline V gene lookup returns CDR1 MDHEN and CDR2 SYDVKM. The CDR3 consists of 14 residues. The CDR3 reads CASSDLNLRWEQYF. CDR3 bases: TGTGCCAGCAGCGACCTAAACCTCAGGTGGGAGCAGTACTTC.

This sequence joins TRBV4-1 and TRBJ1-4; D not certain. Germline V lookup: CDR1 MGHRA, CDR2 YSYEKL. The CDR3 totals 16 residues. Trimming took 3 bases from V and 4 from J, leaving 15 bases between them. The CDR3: CASSQTLRDINEKLFF. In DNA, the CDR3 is TGCGCCAGCAGCCAGACCCTCCGAGACATTAATGAAAAACTGTTTTTT.

CDR3 amino acids: CATGQGIRYEQYF. The CDR3 bases are TGTGCCACCGGACAGGGGATTCGCTACGAGCAGTACTTC. V gene TRBV6-5 combines with J gene TRBJ2-7; 9 bases line up with TRBD1. Trimming took 10 bases from V and 3 from J; bases not matched to a gene: 7. Looked up from germline, CDR1 is MNHEY and CDR2 is SVGAGI. This CDR3 has 13 amino acids.

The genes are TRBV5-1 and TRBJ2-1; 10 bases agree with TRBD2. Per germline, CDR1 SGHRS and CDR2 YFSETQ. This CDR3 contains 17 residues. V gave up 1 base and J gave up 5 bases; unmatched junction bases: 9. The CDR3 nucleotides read TGCGCCAGCAGCTTGCTCCTCAGCGGGGGGGCGAACAATGAGCAGTTCTTC. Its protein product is CASSLLLSGGANNEQFF.

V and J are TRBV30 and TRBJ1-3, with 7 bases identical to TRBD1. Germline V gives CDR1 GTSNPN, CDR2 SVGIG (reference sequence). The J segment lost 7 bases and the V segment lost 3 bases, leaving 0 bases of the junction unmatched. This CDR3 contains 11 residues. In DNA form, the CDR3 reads TGTGCCTGGAGACAGGGGAACACCATATATTTT. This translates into CAWRQGNTIYF.

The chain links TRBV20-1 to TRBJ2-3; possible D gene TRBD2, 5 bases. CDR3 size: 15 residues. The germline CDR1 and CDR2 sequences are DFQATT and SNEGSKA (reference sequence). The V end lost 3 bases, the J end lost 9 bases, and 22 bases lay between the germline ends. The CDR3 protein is CSASWVNGADKTQYF. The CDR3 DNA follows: TGCAGTGCTAGTTGGGTGAACGGAGCGGATAAAACGCAGTATTTT.

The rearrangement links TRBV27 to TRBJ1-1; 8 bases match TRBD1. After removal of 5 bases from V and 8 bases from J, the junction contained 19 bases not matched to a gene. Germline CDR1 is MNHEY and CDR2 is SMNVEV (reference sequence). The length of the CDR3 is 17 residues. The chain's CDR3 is CASSPPPLRGQISEAFF. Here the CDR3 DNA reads TGTGCCAGCAGTCCTCCCCCCCTCAGGGGGCAAATATCGGAAGCTTTCTTT.

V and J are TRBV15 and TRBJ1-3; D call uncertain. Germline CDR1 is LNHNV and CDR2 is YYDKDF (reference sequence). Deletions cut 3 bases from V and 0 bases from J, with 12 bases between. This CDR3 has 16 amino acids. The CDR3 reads CATSRAGSYSGNTIYF. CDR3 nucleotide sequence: TGTGCCACCAGCAGGGCCGGGTCCTACTCTGGAAACACCATATATTTT.

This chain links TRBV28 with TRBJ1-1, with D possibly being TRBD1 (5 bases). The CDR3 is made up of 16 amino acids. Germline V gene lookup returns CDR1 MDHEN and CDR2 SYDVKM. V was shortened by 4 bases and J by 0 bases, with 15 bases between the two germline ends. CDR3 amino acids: CASSYRVGPVNTEAFF. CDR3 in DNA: TGTGCCAGCAGTTATAGGGTGGGGCCGGTGAACACTGAAGCTTTCTTT.

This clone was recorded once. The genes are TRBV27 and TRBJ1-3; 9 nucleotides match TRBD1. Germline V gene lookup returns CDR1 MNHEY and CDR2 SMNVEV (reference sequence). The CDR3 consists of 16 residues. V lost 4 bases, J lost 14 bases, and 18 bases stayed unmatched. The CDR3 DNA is TGTGCCAGCAGTTCCTCAAGTCCCGGGACAGGGAATACCCTATATTTT. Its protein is CASSSSSPGTGNTLYF.

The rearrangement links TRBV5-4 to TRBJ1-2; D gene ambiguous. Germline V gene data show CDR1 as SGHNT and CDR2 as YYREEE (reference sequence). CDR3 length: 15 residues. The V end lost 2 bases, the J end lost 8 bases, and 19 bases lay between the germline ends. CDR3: CASSLPPPGFTGYTF. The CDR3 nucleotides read TGTGCCAGCAGCTTACCCCCCCCGGGGTTCACGGGCTACACCTTC.

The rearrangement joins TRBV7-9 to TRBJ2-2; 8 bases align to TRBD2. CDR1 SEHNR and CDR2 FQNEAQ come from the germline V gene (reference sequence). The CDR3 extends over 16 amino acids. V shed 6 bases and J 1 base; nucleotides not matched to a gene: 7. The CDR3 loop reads CASRRAAGVNTGELFF. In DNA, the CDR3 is TGTGCCAGCAGACGAGCAGCGGGGGTGAACACCGGGGAGCTGTTTTTT. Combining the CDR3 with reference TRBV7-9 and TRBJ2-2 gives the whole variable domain DTGVSQNPRHKITKRGQNVTFRCDPISEHNRLYWYRQTLGQGPEFLTYFQNEAQLEKSRLLSDRFSAERPKGSFSTLEIQRTEQGDSAMYLCASRRAAGVNTGELFFGEGSRLTVL.

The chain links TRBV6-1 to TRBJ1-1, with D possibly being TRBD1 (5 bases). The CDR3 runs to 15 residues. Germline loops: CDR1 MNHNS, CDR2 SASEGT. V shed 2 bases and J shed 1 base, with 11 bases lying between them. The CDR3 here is CASSERGRGNTEAFF. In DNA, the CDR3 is TGTGCCAGCAGTGAAAGGGGAAGAGGGAACACTGAAGCTTTCTTT.

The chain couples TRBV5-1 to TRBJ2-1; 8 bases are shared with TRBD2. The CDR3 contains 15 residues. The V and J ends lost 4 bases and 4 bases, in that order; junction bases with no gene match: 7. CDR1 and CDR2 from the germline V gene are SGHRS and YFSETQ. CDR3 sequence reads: CASSKGTRAYNEQFF. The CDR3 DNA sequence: TGCGCCAGCAGCAAGGGGACTAGAGCTTACAATGAGCAGTTCTTC.

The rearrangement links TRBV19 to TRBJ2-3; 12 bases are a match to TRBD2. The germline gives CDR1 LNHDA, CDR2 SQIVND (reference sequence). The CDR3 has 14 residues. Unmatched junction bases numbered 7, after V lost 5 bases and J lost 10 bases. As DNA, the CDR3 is TGTGCCAGTAGTTCGTCGGGGACTAGCGGGTCGCAGTATTTT. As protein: CASSSSGTSGSQYF.

CDR3 DNA sequence: TGTGCCAGCAGCCGGGAGGCTAGCGGGGTTGGTGAGCAGTTCTTC. It translates to CASSREASGVGEQFF. V is TRBV7-2 and J is TRBJ2-1, with 9 positions matching TRBD2. The CDR3 contains 15 residues. V dropped 5 bases and J dropped 9; count of bases not matched to a gene: 11. CDR1 and CDR2 from the germline V gene are SGHTA and FQGNSA.

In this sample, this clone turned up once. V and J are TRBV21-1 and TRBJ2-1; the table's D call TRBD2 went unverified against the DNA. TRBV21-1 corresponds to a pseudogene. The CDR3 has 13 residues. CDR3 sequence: CASSLKRGNEQFF. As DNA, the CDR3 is TGTGCCAGCAGCTTAAAGCGAGGCAATGAGCAGTTCTTC.

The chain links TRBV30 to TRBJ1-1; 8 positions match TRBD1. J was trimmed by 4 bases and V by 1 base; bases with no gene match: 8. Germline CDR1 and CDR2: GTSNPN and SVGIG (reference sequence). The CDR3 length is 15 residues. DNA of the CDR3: TGTGCCTGGAGTGGAAGGACAGGGAAGGGCACTGAAGCTTTCTTT. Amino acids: CAWSGRTGKGTEAFF.

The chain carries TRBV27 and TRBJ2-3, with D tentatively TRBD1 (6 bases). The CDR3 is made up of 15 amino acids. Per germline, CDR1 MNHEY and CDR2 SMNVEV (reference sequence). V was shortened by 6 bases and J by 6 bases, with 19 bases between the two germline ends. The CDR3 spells CASSLDLTGMDTQYF. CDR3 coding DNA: TGTGCCAGCAGCCTAGACCTAACAGGGATGGATACGCAGTATTTT.

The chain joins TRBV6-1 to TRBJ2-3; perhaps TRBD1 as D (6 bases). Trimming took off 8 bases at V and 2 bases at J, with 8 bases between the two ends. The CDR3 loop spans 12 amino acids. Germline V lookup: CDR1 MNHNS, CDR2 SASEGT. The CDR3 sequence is CASRGHTDTQYF. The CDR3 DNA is TGTGCCAGCCGGGGACACACAGATACGCAGTATTTT.

This chain's CDR3 is CASSTSSNYGYTF. CDR3 sequence (DNA): TGCGCCAGCTCAACTAGTTCTAACTATGGCTACACCTTC. V gene TRBV5-1 combines with J gene TRBJ1-2, with D hard to call. Germline CDR1 and CDR2: SGHRS and YFSETQ. V shed 7 bases and J shed 0 bases, with 10 bases lying between them. The CDR3 runs 13 residues.

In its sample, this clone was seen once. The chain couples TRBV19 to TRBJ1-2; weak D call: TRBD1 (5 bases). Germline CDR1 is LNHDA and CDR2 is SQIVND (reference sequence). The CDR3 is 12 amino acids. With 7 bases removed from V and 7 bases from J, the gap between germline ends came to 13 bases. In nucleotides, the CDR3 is TGTGCCAGTACCAATGGAGGGGTTGGCTACACCTTC. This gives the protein CASTNGGVGYTF.

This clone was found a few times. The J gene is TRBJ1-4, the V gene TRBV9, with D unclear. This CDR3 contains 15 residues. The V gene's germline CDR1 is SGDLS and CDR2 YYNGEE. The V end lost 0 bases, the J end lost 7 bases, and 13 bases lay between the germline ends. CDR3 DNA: TGTGCCAGCAGCGTAGCGGGGTCTTTAGGTGAAAAACTGTTTTTT. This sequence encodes CASSVAGSLGEKLFF.